This T cell receptor beta chain was identified in a study of identical twins. Every sampled donor was Caucasian and healthy. Worth noting for this clonotype: As yet, its antigen is unknown. Sequence at one end of the junction differs from germline and may be a read error.

MiXCR, applied by TCRdb to the 5' RACE reads, yields one record per CDR3 protein. The sample records around 1.7 million distinct CDR3 sequences, more than 30% being singletons. Broader study findings: For monozygotic twins, models underestimated out-of-frame TCR alpha sharing. Researchers caution that invariant MAIT and iNKT cells could partly confound zero-insertion analyses.

Germline-derived CDR1 and CDR2 are LNHNV and YYDKDF (reference sequence). This CDR3 is built from 16 residues. The rearrangement links TRBV15 to TRBJ2-3; tentatively, D is TRBD1 (5 bases). The material sequenced was cord blood. This receptor was taken from a newborn girl in good health. The CDR3 nucleotides read TGTGCCACCAGCAGAGATAACAGGATTCTTGCGGATATGCAGTATTTT. Protein: CATSRDNRILADMQYF.